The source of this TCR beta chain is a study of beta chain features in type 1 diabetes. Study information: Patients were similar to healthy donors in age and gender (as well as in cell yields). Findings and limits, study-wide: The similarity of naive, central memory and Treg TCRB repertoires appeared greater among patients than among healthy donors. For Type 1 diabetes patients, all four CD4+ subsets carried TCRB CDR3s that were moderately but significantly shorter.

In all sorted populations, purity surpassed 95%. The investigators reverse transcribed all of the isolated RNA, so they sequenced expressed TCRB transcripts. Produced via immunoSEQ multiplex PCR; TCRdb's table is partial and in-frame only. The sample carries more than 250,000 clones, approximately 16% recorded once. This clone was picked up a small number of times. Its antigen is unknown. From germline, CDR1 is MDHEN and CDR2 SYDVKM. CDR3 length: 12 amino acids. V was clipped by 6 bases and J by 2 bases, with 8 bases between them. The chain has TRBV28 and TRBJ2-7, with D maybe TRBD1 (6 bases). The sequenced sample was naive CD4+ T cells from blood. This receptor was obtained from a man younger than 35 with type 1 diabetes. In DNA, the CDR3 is TGTGCCAGCAGCCGGACAGCCTACGAGCAGTACTTC. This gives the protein CASSRTAYEQYF. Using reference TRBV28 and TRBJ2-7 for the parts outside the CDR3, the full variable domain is DVKVTQSSRYLVKRTGEKVFLECVQDMDHENMFWYRQDPGLGLRLIYFSYDVKMKEKGDIPEGYSVSREKKERFSLILESASTNQTSMYLCASSRTAYEQYFGPGTRLTVT.